The T cell receptor beta chain described here comes from a study of PD-1 blockade in classical Hodgkin lymphoma. At the level of the study: Administration of nivolumab to patients was at 3 mg/kg intravenously every 2 weeks.

There was relapse after autologous stem cell transplantation in every patient, and there was variation in brentuximab vedotin exposure. Magnetic negative selection was used to purify CD4+ T cells from PBMCs that had been thawed. Complete response, partial response or progressive disease constituted the best response categories observed. The V gene's germline CDR1 is MNHNY and CDR2 SVGAGI (reference sequence). Trimming took 2 bases from V and 10 from J, leaving 15 bases between them. This CDR3 has 15 residues. The protocol was immunoSEQ multiplex PCR, while the TCRdb copy is restricted to in-frame clones and leaves out a portion. The sample has 10,000 to 15,000 clones, more than 60% seen once.

The sequences come from CD4+ T cells from blood, collected at baseline. The rearrangement uses TRBV6-6 and TRBJ1-6, with D possibly TRBD1 on 6 matching bases. The TCR comes from a human donor with classical Hodgkin lymphoma. The DNA of the CDR3 is TGTGCCAGCAGTTACGACGCAGGGCAGGGGTCACCCCTCCACTTT. Translation gives CASSYDAGQGSPLHF.